These 27 T cell receptor beta chains share one sample of origin, sequenced in a study of shared clonotypes between healthy human individuals. As defined, naive CD8 cells were CD45RO-negative and positively selected for CCR7, with terminally differentiated effector memory CD45RA+ cells excluded. The data were produced by immunoSEQ multiplex PCR, yet TCRdb's version contains in-frame clones alone and is incomplete. Among a few million clones listed, 90% to 95% were seen once. Sequencing was done on a sample of naive CD8+ T cells from PBMCs. The receptors were gathered from a man between 18 and 35 years old in good health. Some clones in this sample may be carry-over from other donors' samples.

The chain has TRBV6-1 and TRBJ2-7; D is possibly TRBD1 (6 bases). V shed 2 bases and J shed 5 bases, with 13 bases lying between them. The CDR3 totals 14 residues. CDR1 is MNHNS, CDR2 SASEGT, per germline. The CDR3 nucleotides read TGTGCCAGCAGTGAACCAAGATACAGGGACGAGCAGTACTTC. This translates into CASSEPRYRDEQYF.

This rearrangement joins TRBV29-1 to TRBJ1-5; the D is unclear. V lost 2 bases and J lost 4, with 9 bases in between. The CDR3 contains 13 residues. The germline CDR1 and CDR2 sequences are SQVTM and ANQGSEA. CDR3 amino acids: CSVEWSRNQPQHF. DNA for the CDR3: TGCAGCGTTGAATGGTCACGAAATCAGCCCCAGCATTTT.

The chain joins TRBV19 to TRBJ2-2; D gene uncertain. The germline gives CDR1 LNHDA, CDR2 SQIVND (reference sequence). The CDR3 is 12 amino acids. Trimming took off 3 bases at V and 7 bases at J, with 6 bases between the two ends. The CDR3 protein is CASSILDGELFF. CDR3 nucleotides: TGTGCCAGTAGTATTCTCGACGGGGAGCTGTTTTTT.

The chain carries TRBV18 and TRBJ1-1; 8 bases fit TRBD1. The CDR3 runs 17 residues. With V trimmed by 3 bases and J by 3 bases, 12 bases remained unmatched. Germline CDR1 reads KGHSH; CDR2 reads LQKENI. CDR3 nucleotide sequence: TGTGCCAGCTCACCTTACAGGGGGGGACCCCCTTACACTGAAGCTTTCTTT. This translates into CASSPYRGGPPYTEAFF.

The CDR3 loop reads CASSLATSGTNEQFF. The CDR3 region has the DNA TGTGCCAGCAGCCTGGCGACTAGCGGGACCAATGAGCAGTTCTTC. The chain uses TRBV27 and TRBJ2-1; 11 bases are shared with TRBD2. The CDR3 is made up of 15 amino acids. The germline CDR1 and CDR2 sequences are MNHEY and SMNVEV (reference sequence). J was trimmed by 6 bases and V by 6 bases; bases with no gene match: 7.

The genes are TRBV28 and TRBJ2-5; D remains unclear. Germline CDR1 MDHEN, CDR2 SYDVKM. This CDR3 has 13 amino acids. V dropped 0 bases and J dropped 7 bases, with 9 bases sitting between them. CDR3 sequence reads: CASSLWGSRTQYF. Here the CDR3 DNA reads TGTGCCAGCAGTTTATGGGGTTCTCGGACCCAGTACTTC.

V usage is TRBV15 and J usage is TRBJ1-2, with D perhaps TRBD1 (6 bases). Germline values: CDR1 LNHNV, CDR2 YYDKDF (reference sequence). CDR3 length: 16 residues. Trimming took 0 bases from V and 4 from J, leaving 15 bases between them. CDR3 sequence: CATSRDYSNRVYGYTF. The CDR3, as DNA: TGTGCCACCAGCAGAGATTACTCTAACAGGGTCTATGGCTACACCTTC.

With respect to this clone: Other DNA sequences within the sample encode an identical CDR3. The gene calls are TRBV5-1 and TRBJ2-7; tentatively, D is TRBD1 or TRBD2 (5 bases each). CDR1 SGHRS and CDR2 YFSETQ come from the germline V gene. This CDR3 region has 14 residues. With 3 bases removed from V and 4 bases from J, the gap between germline ends came to 14 bases. CDR3 bases: TGCGCCAGCAGCTCCCGGGACGGGGCTTACGAGCAGTACTTC. This encodes CASSSRDGAYEQYF.

The chain couples TRBV9 to TRBJ2-1; 8 bases are a match to TRBD2. V lost 5 bases, J lost 6 bases, and 7 bases stayed unmatched. CDR3 length: 14 residues. Per germline, CDR1 SGDLS and CDR2 YYNGEE. The CDR3 loop reads CASRPSGSGNEQFF. The CDR3 nucleotides are TGTGCCAGCAGACCCAGCGGGAGTGGCAATGAGCAGTTCTTC.

The chain joins TRBV14 to TRBJ1-2; a weak D match, TRBD1 (5 bases). Trimming pared 0 bases from V and 4 bases from J, leaving 15 bases between. CDR1 and CDR2 (germline): SGHDN, FVKESK. The CDR3 spans 16 residues. The CDR3 nucleotides are TGTGCCAGCAGCCAAGAGGGAAGGGGACCCTTCTATGGCTACACCTTC. Protein: CASSQEGRGPFYGYTF.

The V and J genes are TRBV7-9 and TRBJ2-7; unclear D gene. V shed 4 bases and J shed 6 bases, with 22 bases lying between them. There are 16 residues in the CDR3. Germline lookup yields CDR1 SEHNR and CDR2 FQNEAQ (reference sequence). CDR3 loop: CASSSTNGKIDSEQYF. The CDR3 bases are TGTGCCAGCAGCTCGACCAATGGAAAGATCGATTCCGAGCAGTACTTC.

The chain employs TRBV4-1 and TRBJ1-2; no clear D. Trimming pared 7 bases from V and 4 bases from J, leaving 22 bases between. Germline assignment: CDR1 MGHRA and CDR2 YSYEKL. CDR3 length: 16 amino acids. The chain's CDR3 is CASTPGPNNLGYGYTF. CDR3 nucleotide sequence: TGCGCCAGCACCCCAGGCCCCAATAATCTTGGCTATGGCTACACCTTC.

The chain couples TRBV27 to TRBJ1-2; a weak D match, TRBD1 (5 bases). CDR1 and CDR2 (germline): MNHEY, SMNVEV (reference sequence). The CDR3 is 14 amino acids. V was clipped by 4 bases and J by 4 bases, with 13 bases between them. The CDR3 is CASSSGDPVYGYTF. Here the CDR3 DNA reads TGTGCCAGCAGTTCCGGGGACCCGGTCTATGGCTACACCTTC.

This sequence joins TRBV6-5 and TRBJ1-1; D unresolved. Germline V lookup: CDR1 MNHEY, CDR2 SVGAGI. Trimming took 6 bases from V and 1 from J, leaving 9 bases between them. This CDR3 spans 13 amino acids. CDR3 in DNA: TGTGCCAGCAGACCATTGACGAACACTGAAGCTTTCTTT. The encoded protein is CASRPLTNTEAFF.

The chain has TRBV2 and TRBJ2-1; the D gene is possibly TRBD2 (6 bases). The CDR3 runs to 15 residues. V lost 4 bases, J lost 8 bases, and 18 bases lay in between. Germline V gives CDR1 SNHLY, CDR2 FYNNEI. CDR3 sequence (DNA): TGTGCCAGCAGTGGAGGATACGGGAGCTGGGATGAGCAGTTCTTC. Translating gives CASSGGYGSWDEQFF.

This chain connects TRBV15 to TRBJ1-2; 9 bases are shared with TRBD1. Germline CDR1 reads LNHNV; CDR2 reads YYDKDF (reference sequence). V lost 1 base and J lost 4; bases outside the gene matches: 7. The CDR3 spans 16 residues. CDR3 DNA: TGTGCCACCAGCAGAGCGTCGGACAGGGGTGGCTATGGCTACACCTTC. As protein: CATSRASDRGGYGYTF. Using reference TRBV15 and TRBJ1-2 for the parts outside the CDR3, the full variable domain is DAMVIQNPRYQVTQFGKPVTLSCSQTLNHNVMYWYQQKSSQAPKLLFHYYDKDFNNEADTPDNFQSRRPNTSFCFLDIRSPGLGDTAMYLCATSRASDRGGYGYTFGSGTRLTVV.

The chain uses TRBV29-1 and TRBJ2-7; D perhaps matches TRBD1 (7 bases). Trimming shortened V by 3 bases and J by 4 bases, and 13 bases separated the two germline ends. This CDR3 has 13 amino acids. Germline CDR1 is SQVTM and CDR2 is ANQGSEA. The CDR3 region is CSVEEGQRYEQYF. Here the CDR3 DNA reads TGCAGCGTTGAGGAGGGACAGCGTTACGAGCAGTACTTC.

V is TRBV28 and J is TRBJ1-1, with 9 bases matching TRBD1. CDR3 length: 15 amino acids. CDR1 and CDR2 from the germline V gene are MDHEN and SYDVKM. The V segment lost 4 bases and the J segment 4 bases; nucleotides outside the gene matches: 7. This chain's CDR3 is CASSWDRVVSTEAFF. As DNA, the CDR3 is TGTGCCAGCAGTTGGGACAGGGTGGTAAGCACTGAAGCTTTCTTT.

This clone occurred once. The chain couples TRBV10-3 to TRBJ1-1, with TRBD1 matching 8 bases. Looked up from germline, CDR1 is ENHRY and CDR2 is SYGVKD. After removal of 3 bases from V and 3 bases from J, the junction contained 9 bases not matched to a gene. The CDR3 contains 16 residues. The CDR3 nucleotides are TGTGCCATCAGTGATAGGCAGGGGGCAGGGGACACTGAAGCTTTCTTT. Its protein product is CAISDRQGAGDTEAFF.

The chain joins TRBV30 to TRBJ2-1, with 10 bases identical to TRBD2. This CDR3 is 16 amino acids long. Germline V gives CDR1 GTSNPN, CDR2 SVGIG (reference sequence). V trimming: 2 bases; J trimming: 4 bases; junction bases outside the gene matches: 8. The CDR3 sequence is CAWSTPGLAFYNEQFF. In DNA form, the CDR3 reads TGTGCCTGGAGTACTCCGGGACTAGCGTTTTACAATGAGCAGTTCTTC.

V gene TRBV27 combines with J gene TRBJ2-7, with no clear D. The CDR3 has 14 residues. V was clipped by 2 bases and J by 1 base, with 9 bases between them. Germline assignment: CDR1 MNHEY and CDR2 SMNVEV (reference sequence). DNA for the CDR3: TGTGCCAGCAGTTTAGGCCAGAATTCCTACGAGCAGTACTTC. It specifies CASSLGQNSYEQYF.

In DNA, the CDR3 is TGCGCCAGCAGCCACCCCAACAGGGGGGCCTACGAGCAGTACTTC. Its protein product is CASSHPNRGAYEQYF. This rearrangement joins TRBV4-1 to TRBJ2-7; 8 bases match TRBD1. With 3 bases clipped from V and 2 bases from J, the junction kept 6 bases outside the gene matches. CDR1 is MGHRA and CDR2 is YSYEKL in the germline V gene. The CDR3 totals 15 residues.

The chain carries TRBV4-1 and TRBJ1-5; D may be TRBD1 (6 bases). With 3 bases removed from V and 3 bases from J, the gap between germline ends came to 6 bases. Germline assignment: CDR1 MGHRA and CDR2 YSYEKL. This CDR3 is built from 13 residues. The CDR3 bases are TGCGCCAGCAGCCAGGGACACAATCAGCCCCAGCATTTT. As protein: CASSQGHNQPQHF.

As concerns this clone: The sample carries other DNA sequences with the same CDR3. The chain is built from TRBV11-2 and TRBJ2-3; D not certain. The CDR3 runs to 14 residues. Trimming removed 1 base from V and 1 base from J, with 6 bases in between. Germline-derived CDR1 and CDR2 are SGHAT and FQNNGV. DNA for the CDR3: TGTGCCAGCAGCTTAGTTGCCGGCACAGATACGCAGTATTTT. It encodes CASSLVAGTDTQYF.

The J gene is TRBJ2-5, the V gene TRBV7-9; D possibly corresponds to TRBD1 (6 bases). V was trimmed by 4 bases and J by 4 bases, leaving 13 bases between them. CDR1 and CDR2 from the germline V gene are SEHNR and FQNEAQ (reference sequence). The CDR3 contains 14 residues. Here the CDR3 DNA reads TGTGCCAGCAGCTCCCGAGAAGGGGGAGAGACCCAGTACTTC. Residues: CASSSREGGETQYF.

The chain recombines TRBV28 with TRBJ2-7; D is uncertain. Germline loops: CDR1 MDHEN, CDR2 SYDVKM. V was cut by 10 bases and J by 3 bases, with 10 bases left in between. The length of the CDR3 is 11 residues. CDR3 in DNA: TGTGCCATCAACCGTGGCTACGAGCAGTACTTC. This gives the protein CAINRGYEQYF.

This chain uses TRBV28 with TRBJ2-1; the match to TRBD2 covers 8 bases. The V gene end was trimmed by 5 bases and the J gene end by 4 bases; junction bases not matched to a gene: 10. Germline loops: CDR1 MDHEN, CDR2 SYDVKM. The CDR3 has 16 residues. The CDR3 reads CASSPTGGRNYNEQFF. The CDR3 nucleotides read TGTGCCAGCAGTCCCACGGGGGGGCGAAATTACAATGAGCAGTTCTTC. Together with reference TRBV28 and TRBJ2-1, the CDR3 gives the full variable domain: DVKVTQSSRYLVKRTGEKVFLECVQDMDHENMFWYRQDPGLGLRLIYFSYDVKMKEKGDIPEGYSVSREKKERFSLILESASTNQTSMYLCASSPTGGRNYNEQFFGPGTRLTVL.